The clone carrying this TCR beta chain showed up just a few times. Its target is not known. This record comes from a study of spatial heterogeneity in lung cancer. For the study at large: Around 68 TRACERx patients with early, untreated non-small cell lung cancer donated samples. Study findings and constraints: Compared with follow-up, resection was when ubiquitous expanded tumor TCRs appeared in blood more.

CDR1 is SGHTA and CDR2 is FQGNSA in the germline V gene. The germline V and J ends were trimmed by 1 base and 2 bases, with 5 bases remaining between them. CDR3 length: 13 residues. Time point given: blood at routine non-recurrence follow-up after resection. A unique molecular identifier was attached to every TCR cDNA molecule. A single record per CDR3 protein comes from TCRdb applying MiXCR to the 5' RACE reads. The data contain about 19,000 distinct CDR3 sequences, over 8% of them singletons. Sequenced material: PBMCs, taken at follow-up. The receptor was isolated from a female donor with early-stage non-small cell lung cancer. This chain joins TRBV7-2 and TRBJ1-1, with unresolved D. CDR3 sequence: CASSLGINTEAFF. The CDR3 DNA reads TGTGCCAGCAGCTTAGGCATTAACACTGAAGCTTTCTTT.